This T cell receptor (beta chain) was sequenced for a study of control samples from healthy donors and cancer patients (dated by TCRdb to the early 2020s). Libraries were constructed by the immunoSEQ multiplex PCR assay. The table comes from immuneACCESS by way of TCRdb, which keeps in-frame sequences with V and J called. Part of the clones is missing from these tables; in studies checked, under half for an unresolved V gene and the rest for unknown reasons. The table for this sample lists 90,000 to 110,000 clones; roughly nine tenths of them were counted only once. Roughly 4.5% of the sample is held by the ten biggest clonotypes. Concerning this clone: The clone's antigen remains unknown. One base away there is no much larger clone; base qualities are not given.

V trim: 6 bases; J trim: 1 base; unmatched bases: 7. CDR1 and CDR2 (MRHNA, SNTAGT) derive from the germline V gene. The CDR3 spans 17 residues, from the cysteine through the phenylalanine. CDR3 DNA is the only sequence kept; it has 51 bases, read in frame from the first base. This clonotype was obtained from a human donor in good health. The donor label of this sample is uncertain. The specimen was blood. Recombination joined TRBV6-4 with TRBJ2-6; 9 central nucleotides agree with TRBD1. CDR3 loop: CASSPGTGSSGANVLTF. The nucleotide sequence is TGTGCCAGCAGCCCGGGGACAGGGAGTTCTGGGGCCAACGTCCTGACTTTC.